The 8 T cell receptor beta chains given below trace back to one sample, sequenced in a study of siplizumab effects on memory and regulatory T cells. Generated by immunoSEQ multiplex PCR, the TCRdb table keeps only in-frame clones and is missing some. The table records more than 75,000 clones, roughly 96% of them present only once. Source material: naive CD4+ T cells sorted from blood. Receptor source: a human donor in good health.

The rearrangement joins TRBV30 to TRBJ2-7; 9 positions match TRBD1. CDR3 length: 14 residues. The trim removed 0 bases at V and 3 bases at J, leaving 3 bases unmatched. The germline gives CDR1 GTSNPN, CDR2 SVGIG (reference sequence). The CDR3 sequence is CAWSVSDRGYEQYF. In nucleotides, the CDR3 is TGTGCCTGGAGTGTTTCGGACAGGGGCTACGAGCAGTACTTC.

The chain couples TRBV27 to TRBJ1-2, with TRBD1 as a possible D gene (5 bases). The length of the CDR3 is 15 residues. Trimming removed 5 bases from V and 4 bases from J, with 17 bases in between. The germline gives CDR1 MNHEY, CDR2 SMNVEV (reference sequence). The CDR3 sequence: CASSPTGTTFYGYTF. The CDR3 nucleotides read TGTGCCAGCAGTCCCACCGGGACGACTTTCTATGGCTACACCTTC.

CDR3 residues: CASSQGRAYQETQYF. The CDR3 nucleotides read TGTGCCAGCAGCCAGGGCAGGGCGTACCAAGAGACCCAGTACTTC. This chain uses TRBV14 with TRBJ2-5; perhaps TRBD1 as D (5 bases). The CDR3 totals 15 residues. Germline V lookup: CDR1 SGHDN, CDR2 FVKESK. The ends were cut back, 3 bases at V and 0 bases at J, with 11 bases in the middle.

The chain combines TRBV2 with TRBJ2-3; 11 nucleotides match TRBD2. This CDR3 region has 17 residues. Germline V CDR1 and CDR2: SNHLY, FYNNEI. J was trimmed by 3 bases and V by 8 bases; bases with no gene match: 13. The CDR3 DNA reads TGTGCCAGCGGAGAATTTAGCGGGGGGGCCGGAACAGATACGCAGTATTTT. This sequence encodes CASGEFSGGAGTDTQYF.

This sequence joins TRBV5-5 and TRBJ1-1, with a tentative D call TRBD1 (5 bases). The ends were cut back, 2 bases at V and 5 bases at J, with 13 bases in the middle. The CDR3 consists of 14 residues. Looked up from germline, CDR1 is SGHKS and CDR2 is YYEKEE (reference sequence). CDR3 sequence: CASSLRGYGTEAFF. The CDR3 coding sequence is TGTGCCAGCAGCTTACGGGGCTATGGGACTGAAGCTTTCTTT.

The V gene is TRBV5-1, the J gene TRBJ2-3, with a possible D match to TRBD2 (5 bases). CDR1 SGHRS and CDR2 YFSETQ come from the germline V gene. CDR3 length: 14 residues. The V and J ends lost 7 bases and 6 bases respectively, with 18 bases between them. The CDR3 DNA is TGCGCCAGCGCCCAGCGACCACTAGGTGATACGCAGTATTTT. Its translation is CASAQRPLGDTQYF.

The DNA of the CDR3 is TGTGCCAGCAGCCGATGGGGGGGCGACACCGGGGAGCTGTTTTTT. Amino acids: CASSRWGGDTGELFF. The chain uses TRBV5-4 and TRBJ2-2; a weak D match, TRBD2 (7 bases). The CDR3 runs to 15 residues. V was clipped by 4 bases and J by 3 bases, with 13 bases between them. Germline V lookup: CDR1 SGHNT, CDR2 YYREEE (reference sequence).

This chain's CDR3 is CASSSEGNTEAFF. CDR3 bases: TGTGCCAGCAGCTCAGAGGGTAACACTGAAGCTTTCTTT. The chain recombines TRBV5-4 with TRBJ1-1; no clear D. Trimming took off 3 bases at V and 2 bases at J, with 8 bases between the two ends. Germline CDR1 and CDR2: SGHNT and YYREEE (reference sequence). This CDR3 spans 13 amino acids.